This TCR beta chain was sequenced for a study of cytomegalovirus exposure and HLA in healthy donors. Study-wide results and limits: Cytomegalovirus association was listed for approximately 160 TCR beta chains.

In the case of this clone: Its antigen is not known.

Trimming at V came to 3 bases and at J to 4 bases, leaving 3 bases not matched to a gene. Germline V CDR1 and CDR2: GTSNPN, SVGIG (reference sequence). CDR3 length: 13 amino acids. Sequencing was performed with immunoSEQ multiplex PCR; in TCRdb, only in-frame clones are kept and a portion is missing. The table has roughly 70,000 clones, 96% seen once. This clonotype was obtained from a woman between 18 and 29 years old in good health and CMV-seropositive. The V gene is TRBV30, the J gene TRBJ1-5; 7 nucleotides agree with TRBD1. Sequenced: PBMCs. DNA for the CDR3: TGTGCCTGGAGCGCACAGGGGAATCAGCCCCAGCATTTT. As protein: CAWSAQGNQPQHF.